Shown below are 30 T cell receptor beta chains from a single sample sequenced in a study of cytotoxic CD8 clonotypes in ibrutinib-treated CLL (dated by TCRdb to the early 2020s). This specimen's time point label, interpreted: about eleven months on ibrutinib. Library prep was done by the immunoSEQ multiplex PCR assay. The immuneACCESS repertoire file appears here via TCRdb, limited to in-frame rearrangements. These files lack a portion of the clones; in checked studies, under half of the deficit traces to unresolved V genes, and the cause of the others is not known. For this sample the table gives over 75,000 clones, of which 70% to 85% were detected only once. The ten largest clonotypes hold 32% of the sample. This specimen consisted of PBMCs, obtained after 12 months of ibrutinib treatment. The receptors originated from a human donor with chronic lymphocytic leukemia.

This clone was counted only a few times. The chain joins TRBV5-4 to TRBJ2-2, with D maybe TRBD1 (5 bases). From germline, CDR1 is SGHNT and CDR2 YYREEE (reference sequence). Trimming stripped 0 bases from V and 5 bases from J, with 17 bases between. CDR3 length: 17 amino acids. The CDR3 spells CASSLANNRPATGELFF. The CDR3 bases are TGTGCCAGCAGCTTGGCCAACAACAGGCCTGCTACCGGGGAGCTGTTTTTT.

This clone appeared a few times. Here the CDR3 DNA reads TGTGCCAGCAGTGTAAGGGATCAGCCCCAGCATTTT. Amino acid sequence: CASSVRDQPQHF. The V call is TRBV2, the J call TRBJ1-5; D is ambiguous. The germline V gene encodes CDR1 SNHLY and CDR2 FYNNEI. The CDR3 contains 12 residues. Trimming shortened V by 4 bases and J by 5 bases, and 6 bases separated the two germline ends.

This clone has just one count. CDR3 coding DNA: TGTGCCAGCAGTTCCCTCATGGACAGGCCTAACTATGGCTACACCTTC. It translates to CASSSLMDRPNYGYTF. This chain links TRBV28 with TRBJ1-2; 7 nucleotides line up with TRBD1. The CDR3 is 16 residues long. Germline V gene sequence: CDR1 MDHEN, CDR2 SYDVKM. V was pared by 4 bases and J by 0 bases, with 8 bases of the junction left unmatched.

This chain connects TRBV7-9 to TRBJ1-3, with unresolved D. CDR3 length: 14 residues. CDR1 is SEHNR and CDR2 is FQNEAQ in the germline V gene (reference sequence). Trimming removed 4 bases from V and 0 bases from J, with 7 bases in between. This chain's CDR3 is CASSSSSSGNTIYF. CDR3 nucleotide sequence: TGTGCCAGCAGCTCGTCGAGCTCTGGAAACACCATATATTTT.

This clone has just one count. The chain recombines TRBV5-1 with TRBJ2-3, with 10 bases matching TRBD2. The junction had 3 bases not matched to a gene; V was cut back by 5 bases and J by 3 bases. The CDR3 has 14 residues. Germline loops: CDR1 SGHRS, CDR2 YFSETQ. CDR3 DNA sequence: TGCGCCAGCAGAGGACTAGCGGTTACAGATACGCAGTATTTT. Protein product: CASRGLAVTDTQYF.

V gene TRBV28 combines with J gene TRBJ1-2; a weak D match, TRBD1 (6 bases). The germline gives CDR1 MDHEN, CDR2 SYDVKM. The CDR3 has 15 amino acids. V was trimmed by 8 bases and J by 3 bases, leaving 19 bases between them. The CDR3 DNA reads TGTGCCAGCCGCACCCAACAGGGTGGTGACTATGGCTACACCTTC. Protein: CASRTQQGGDYGYTF.

V and J are TRBV5-1 and TRBJ2-3; D possibly corresponds to TRBD1 (5 bases). This CDR3 is 12 amino acids long. Trimming removed 1 base at V and 5 bases at J, with 5 bases between. CDR1 and CDR2 (germline): SGHRS, YFSETQ. The CDR3 region has the DNA TGCGCCAGCAGCTTGAGGGGAGATACGCAGTATTTT. Its translation: CASSLRGDTQYF.

V gene TRBV9 combines with J gene TRBJ2-1; a possible D gene is TRBD1 (5 bases). Germline CDR1 and CDR2: SGDLS and YYNGEE. V lost 0 bases and J 0 bases, leaving 10 bases between the germline ends. The CDR3 runs to 16 residues. CDR3 in amino acids: CASSVASGISYNEQFF. The CDR3 DNA sequence: TGTGCCAGCAGCGTAGCTTCAGGGATCTCCTACAATGAGCAGTTCTTC.

This clone occurred a few times. The chain is built from TRBV6-6 and TRBJ1-6, with no clear D. V shed 2 bases and J shed 1 base, with 6 bases lying between them. This CDR3 is built from 15 residues. Germline CDR1 is MNHNY and CDR2 is SVGAGI (reference sequence). For the CDR3, the DNA is TGTGCCAGCAGTTACGGGGAGTCCTATAATTCACCCCTCCACTTT. It encodes CASSYGESYNSPLHF.

The V gene is TRBV5-6, the J gene TRBJ1-2; unclear D gene. The CDR3 has 15 residues. V dropped 0 bases and J dropped 4 bases, with 13 bases sitting between them. In germline, CDR1 is SGHDT, CDR2 YYEEEE. CDR3 region: CASSLVRGPRYGYTF. CDR3 bases: TGTGCCAGCAGCTTGGTTCGGGGTCCCCGCTATGGCTACACCTTC.

The sample holds many counts of this clone. This chain joins TRBV7-2 and TRBJ2-3; tentative D call: TRBD1 (5 bases). The CDR3 is made up of 16 amino acids. Trimming removed 4 bases from V and 2 bases from J, with 16 bases in between. Germline loops: CDR1 SGHTA, CDR2 FQGNSA. The CDR3 DNA sequence: TGTGCCAGCAGCTCCCCGTCTGGGGCCTACACAGATACGCAGTATTTT. Protein: CASSSPSGAYTDTQYF.

This chain joins TRBV9 and TRBJ2-1; D unclear. Germline V lookup: CDR1 SGDLS, CDR2 YYNGEE. Trimming removed 0 bases at V and 0 bases at J, with 10 bases between. This CDR3 has 16 residues. The CDR3 DNA reads as TGTGCCAGCAGCGTAGATGGCTGGAGCTCCTACAATGAGCAGTTCTTC. Translation gives CASSVDGWSSYNEQFF.

The rearrangement links TRBV6-1 to TRBJ1-5, with 10 bases aligning to TRBD1. V lost 6 bases and J lost 7; bases outside the gene matches: 6. CDR1 is MNHNS, CDR2 SASEGT, per germline. The CDR3 runs 14 residues. CDR3 sequence reads: CASRDRDRGQPQHF. CDR3 coding DNA: TGTGCCAGCAGGGACCGGGACAGGGGACAGCCCCAGCATTTT.

The chain is built from TRBV2 and TRBJ1-2, with 7 bases lining up with TRBD1. CDR3 size: 15 residues. Germline V gene sequence: CDR1 SNHLY, CDR2 FYNNEI. The V segment lost 3 bases and the J segment 4 bases; nucleotides outside the gene matches: 8. The CDR3 here is CASSEESGGIYGYTF. The DNA for the CDR3 is TGTGCCAGCAGTGAGGAGTCAGGGGGTATCTATGGCTACACCTTC.

The chain couples TRBV12-1 to TRBJ1-3. TRBV12-1 is tagged as a pseudogene. The CDR3 is 18 residues long. In nucleotides, the CDR3 is TGTGCCAGCAGCTTTTATCGGGGTAGGAGTCCCTCTGGAAACACCATATATTTT. It yields the protein CASSFYRGRSPSGNTIYF.

The chain links TRBV7-2 to TRBJ2-1, with a possible D match to TRBD2 (6 bases). CDR1 SGHTA and CDR2 FQGNSA come from the germline V gene. This CDR3 is built from 16 residues. Trimming cost V 3 bases and J 0 bases, with 12 bases left between them. CDR3 nucleotide sequence: TGTGCCAGCAGCTTCTGGCGGGGCGACTCCTACAATGAGCAGTTCTTC. It yields the protein CASSFWRGDSYNEQFF.

The V call is TRBV5-1, the J call TRBJ2-1; D might be TRBD2 (6 bases). Per the germline V gene, CDR1 is SGHRS and CDR2 is YFSETQ. Trimming left V 0 bases short and J 0 bases short, with 10 bases between. There are 16 residues in the CDR3. Here the CDR3 DNA reads TGCGCCAGCAGCTTGGGGGACTGGTACTCCTACAATGAGCAGTTCTTC. Protein: CASSLGDWYSYNEQFF. Using reference TRBV5-1 and TRBJ2-1 for the parts outside the CDR3, the full variable domain is KAGVTQTPRYLIKTRGQQVTLSCSPISGHRSVSWYQQTPGQGLQFLFEYFSETQRNKGNFPGRFSGRQFSNSRSEMNVSTLELGDSALYLCASSLGDWYSYNEQFFGPGTRLTVL.

The V call is TRBV28, the J call TRBJ2-2; D is possibly TRBD2 (5 bases). This CDR3 contains 11 residues. V gave up 10 bases and J gave up 5 bases, with 8 bases separating them. Germline CDR1 MDHEN, CDR2 SYDVKM. The CDR3 nucleotides read TGTGCCACCGGGATTACCGGGGAGCTGTTTTTT. This codes for CATGITGELFF.

This chain joins TRBV5-5 and TRBJ1-2; 7 bases agree with TRBD1. Unmatched junction bases numbered 8, after V lost 4 bases and J lost 5 bases. CDR1 and CDR2 from the germline V gene are SGHKS and YYEKEE (reference sequence). This CDR3 region has 14 residues. Here the CDR3 reads CASSHTGVDYGYTF. The CDR3 nucleotides read TGTGCCAGCAGCCACACAGGGGTTGATTATGGCTACACCTTC. Supplemented by reference TRBV5-5 and TRBJ1-2, the full variable domain reads DAGVTQSPTHLIKTRGQQVTLRCSPISGHKSVSWYQQVLGQGPQFIFQYYEKEERGRGNFPDRFSARQFPNYSSELNVNALLLGDSALYLCASSHTGVDYGYTFGSGTRLTVV.

With respect to this clone: Compared with germline, one end of the junction differs, possibly owing to a read error. The chain uses TRBV7-7 and TRBJ2-5; unclear D gene. CDR1 and CDR2 (germline): SSHAT, FNYEAQ (reference sequence). This CDR3 region has 15 residues. The CDR3 loop reads CASSLGVVDGETQYF. CDR3 DNA sequence: TGTGCTAGCAGCTTAGGAGTAGTAGATGGCGAGACCCAGTACTTC.

The chain has TRBV5-1 and TRBJ1-6; D remains unclear. The CDR3 loop spans 14 amino acids. The germline CDR1 and CDR2 sequences are SGHRS and YFSETQ. V gave up 6 bases and J gave up 3 bases, with 10 bases separating them. The CDR3 loop reads CASNPGDYNSPLHF. DNA for the CDR3: TGCGCCAGCAACCCCGGAGACTATAATTCACCCCTCCACTTT.

CDR3 protein: CASSRSGADIQPQHF. CDR3 in DNA: TGTGCCAGCAGTAGAAGTGGGGCTGACATTCAGCCCCAGCATTTT. The chain is built from TRBV6-5 and TRBJ1-5, with a possible D match to TRBD1 (5 bases). The length of the CDR3 is 15 residues. The V end was cut by 5 bases, the J end by 6 bases, with 17 bases between. CDR1 MNHEY and CDR2 SVGAGI come from the germline V gene.

The chain recombines TRBV11-3 with TRBJ1-4; D is ambiguous. V was clipped by 5 bases and J by 8 bases, with 12 bases between them. The CDR3 has 13 amino acids. Germline V gene lookup returns CDR1 SGHNT and CDR2 YENEEA. The CDR3 DNA reads as TGTGCCAGCAGCCGCGGGTGGTGGGAAAAACTGTTTTTT. It translates to CASSRGWWEKLFF.

The rearrangement joins TRBV6-6 to TRBJ1-6; TRBD1 might be the D (5 bases). With 6 bases removed from V and 15 bases from J, the gap between germline ends came to 18 bases. The V gene's germline CDR1 is MNHNY and CDR2 SVGAGI (reference sequence). The CDR3 length is 13 residues. The CDR3 region is CASRRDSLFDLHF. The CDR3, as DNA: TGTGCCAGCAGACGGGACTCTCTCTTCGACCTCCACTTT.

This sequence joins TRBV6-5 and TRBJ1-5, with TRBD1 matching 7 bases. The germline V gene encodes CDR1 MNHEY and CDR2 SVGAGI. The CDR3 contains 15 residues. V lost 6 bases to trimming and J lost 0 bases; unmatched junction nucleotides: 5. The CDR3 DNA follows: TGTGCCAGCAGGATGGACAGGAATAGCAATCAGCCCCAGCATTTT. Protein product: CASRMDRNSNQPQHF.

The chain uses TRBV5-8 and TRBJ1-1; D gene ambiguous. The CDR3 has 16 amino acids. Germline V gene lookup returns CDR1 SGHTS and CDR2 YDEGEE. V was trimmed by 0 bases and J by 0 bases, leaving 12 bases between them. CDR3 loop: CASSLGEPLMNTEAFF. Written as DNA, the CDR3 is TGTGCCAGCAGCTTGGGGGAACCACTAATGAACACTGAAGCTTTCTTT.

Here the CDR3 reads CASSLVAGASYEQYF. The CDR3 nucleotides read TGTGCCAGCAGCTTGGTAGCGGGGGCGTCCTACGAGCAGTACTTC. V and J are TRBV7-2 and TRBJ2-7; 9 bases map to TRBD2. This CDR3 has 15 residues. V lost 3 bases, J lost 1 base, and 4 bases stayed unmatched. The germline V gene encodes CDR1 SGHTA and CDR2 FQGNSA. Full variable domain (rest looked up from reference TRBV7-2 and TRBJ2-7): GAGVSQSPSNKVTEKGKDVELRCDPISGHTALYWYRQSLGQGLEFLIYFQGNSAPDKSGLPSDRFSAERTGGSVSTLTIQRTQQEDSAVYLCASSLVAGASYEQYFGPGTRLTVT.

The chain recombines TRBV29-1 with TRBJ1-6, with D perhaps matching TRBD1 (5 bases). Per the germline V gene, CDR1 is SQVTM and CDR2 is ANQGSEA. This CDR3 is 13 amino acids long. Trimming left V 7 bases short and J 0 bases short, with 7 bases between. The DNA for the CDR3 is TGCAGCGCGGGGGTCTCCTATAATTCACCCCTCCACTTT. Translating gives CSAGVSYNSPLHF.

This sequence joins TRBV27 and TRBJ1-1; maybe TRBD1 (5 bases). The CDR3 has 16 amino acids. Germline V CDR1 and CDR2: MNHEY, SMNVEV (reference sequence). The V end was cut by 5 bases, the J end by 6 bases, with 22 bases between. CDR3 loop: CASSPTGEANAPEAFF. CDR3 sequence (DNA): TGTGCCAGCAGTCCGACGGGGGAGGCAAATGCCCCTGAAGCTTTCTTT.

This chain links TRBV9 with TRBJ2-3; 13 bases line up with TRBD2. J was trimmed by 10 bases and V by 0 bases; bases with no gene match: 8. CDR1 and CDR2 (germline): SGDLS, YYNGEE. CDR3 size: 16 residues. The CDR3 nucleotides are TGTGCCAGCAGCGTAGCCGGGACTAGCGGGACCCACCCGCAGTATTTT. Its protein product is CASSVAGTSGTHPQYF.